A single sample gave rise to the 3 T cell receptor beta chains below, sequenced in a study of T-cell reconstitution after alpha-beta-depleted transplantation in children. TCRbeta library construction was performed incorporating unique molecular identifiers. A single record per CDR3 protein comes from TCRdb applying MiXCR to the PCR reads. The sample lists around 600,000 distinct CDR3 sequences, roughly a tenth occurring once. Source: PBMCs from the stem cell graft donor, taken from the stem cell graft. Source of these receptors: a human donor who donated a stem cell graft to a child with acute myeloid leukemia.

The rearrangement links TRBV15 to TRBJ2-3, with D unclear. The CDR3 runs to 15 residues. The germline CDR1 and CDR2 sequences are LNHNV and YYDKDF (reference sequence). The V and J ends lost 0 bases and 0 bases respectively, with 7 bases between them. The CDR3: CATSRDPISTDTQYF. The CDR3 DNA reads as TGTGCCACCAGCAGAGACCCGATCAGCACAGATACGCAGTATTTT.

The table lists this clonotype with a few counts. The rearrangement uses TRBV24-1 and TRBJ1-1; D possibly corresponds to TRBD1 (5 bases). The CDR3 runs 13 residues. Trimming left V 12 bases short and J 1 base short, with 14 bases between. Germline assignment: CDR1 KGHDR and CDR2 SFDVKD. CDR3 residues: CASQGKGNTEAFF. CDR3 nucleotides: TGTGCCTCCCAGGGTAAGGGGAACACTGAAGCTTTCTTT.

This clonotype was counted many times. The chain carries TRBV12-3 or TRBV12-4 and TRBJ2-2; D is possibly TRBD2 (5 bases). The V end lost 10 bases, the J end lost 0 bases, and 15 bases lay between the germline ends. The CDR3 consists of 15 residues. The CDR3 is CATRNGVSNTGELFF. DNA of the CDR3: TGTGCCACCAGGAACGGGGTTTCGAACACCGGGGAGCTGTTTTTT.